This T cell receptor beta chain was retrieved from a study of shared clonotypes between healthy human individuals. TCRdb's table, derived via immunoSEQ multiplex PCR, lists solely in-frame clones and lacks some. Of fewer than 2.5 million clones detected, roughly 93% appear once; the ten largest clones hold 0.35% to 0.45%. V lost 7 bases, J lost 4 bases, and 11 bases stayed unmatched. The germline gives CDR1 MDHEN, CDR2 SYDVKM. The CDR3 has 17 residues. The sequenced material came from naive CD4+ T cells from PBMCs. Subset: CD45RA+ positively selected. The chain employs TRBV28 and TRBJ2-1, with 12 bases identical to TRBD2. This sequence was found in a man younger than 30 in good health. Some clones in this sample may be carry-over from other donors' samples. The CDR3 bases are TGTGCCAGCAAACTGGCTAGCGGGAGGGCCGGGTACAATGAGCAGTTCTTC. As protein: CASKLASGRAGYNEQFF.